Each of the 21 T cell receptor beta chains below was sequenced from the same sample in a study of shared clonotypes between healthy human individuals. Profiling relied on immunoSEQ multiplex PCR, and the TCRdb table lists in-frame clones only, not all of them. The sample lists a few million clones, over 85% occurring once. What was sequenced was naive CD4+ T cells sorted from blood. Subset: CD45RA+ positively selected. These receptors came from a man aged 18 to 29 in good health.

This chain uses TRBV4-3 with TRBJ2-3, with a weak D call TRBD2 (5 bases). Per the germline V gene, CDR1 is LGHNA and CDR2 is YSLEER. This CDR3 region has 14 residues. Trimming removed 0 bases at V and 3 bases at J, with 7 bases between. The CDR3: CASSQERATDTQYF. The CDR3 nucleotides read TGCGCCAGCAGCCAAGAGAGGGCAACAGATACGCAGTATTTT.

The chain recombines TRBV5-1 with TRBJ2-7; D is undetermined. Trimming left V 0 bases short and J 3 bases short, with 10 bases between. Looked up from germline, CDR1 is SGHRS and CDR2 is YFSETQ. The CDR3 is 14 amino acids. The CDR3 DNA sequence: TGCGCCAGCAGCTTGGCTGGCTTCCGCTACGAGCAGTACTTC. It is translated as CASSLAGFRYEQYF. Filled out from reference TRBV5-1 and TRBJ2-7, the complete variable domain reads KAGVTQTPRYLIKTRGQQVTLSCSPISGHRSVSWYQQTPGQGLQFLFEYFSETQRNKGNFPGRFSGRQFSNSRSEMNVSTLELGDSALYLCASSLAGFRYEQYFGPGTRLTVT.

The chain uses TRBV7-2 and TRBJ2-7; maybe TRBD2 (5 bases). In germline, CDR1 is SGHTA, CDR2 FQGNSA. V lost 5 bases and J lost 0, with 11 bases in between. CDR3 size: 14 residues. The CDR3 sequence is CASSTGRDSYEQYF. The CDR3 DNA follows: TGTGCCAGCAGCACTGGACGGGACTCCTACGAGCAGTACTTC.

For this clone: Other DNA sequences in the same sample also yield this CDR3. The CDR3 nucleotides are TGTGCCTGGAGCTCGGGACTAGCGGGGGGAGAGACCCAGTACTTC. Translated: CAWSSGLAGGETQYF. The rearrangement uses TRBV30 and TRBJ2-5; 15 bases agree with TRBD2. Germline V gene data show CDR1 as GTSNPN and CDR2 as SVGIG (reference sequence). This CDR3 region has 15 residues. The J segment lost 4 bases and the V segment lost 3 bases, leaving 3 bases of the junction unmatched.

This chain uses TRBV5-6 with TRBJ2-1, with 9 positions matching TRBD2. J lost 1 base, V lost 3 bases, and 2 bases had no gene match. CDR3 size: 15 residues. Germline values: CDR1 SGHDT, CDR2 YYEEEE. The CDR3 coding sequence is TGTGCCAGCAGCTCTCTAGCGGGGTCCTACAATGAGCAGTTCTTC. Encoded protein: CASSSLAGSYNEQFF.

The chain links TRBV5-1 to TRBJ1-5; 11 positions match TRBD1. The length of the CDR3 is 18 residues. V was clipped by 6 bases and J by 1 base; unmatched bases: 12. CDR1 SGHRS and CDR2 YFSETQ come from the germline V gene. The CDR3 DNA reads TGCGCCAGCACCCCTTTCCGGGACAGGGGGTTGAGCAATCAGCCCCAGCATTTT. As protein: CASTPFRDRGLSNQPQHF.

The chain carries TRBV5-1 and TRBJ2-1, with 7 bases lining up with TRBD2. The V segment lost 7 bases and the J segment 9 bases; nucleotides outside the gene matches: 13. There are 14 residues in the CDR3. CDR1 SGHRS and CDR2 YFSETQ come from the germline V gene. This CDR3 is CASLVSDGGTEQFF. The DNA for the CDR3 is TGCGCCAGCCTTGTTAGCGACGGGGGGACTGAGCAGTTCTTC.

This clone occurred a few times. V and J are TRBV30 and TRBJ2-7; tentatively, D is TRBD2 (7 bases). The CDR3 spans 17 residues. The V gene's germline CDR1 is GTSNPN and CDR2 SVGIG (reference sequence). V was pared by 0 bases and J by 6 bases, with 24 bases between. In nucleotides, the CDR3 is TGTGCCTGGAGTGTATCAGGGTTCGGGGGGCCGGGGAGCGAGCAGTACTTC. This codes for CAWSVSGFGGPGSEQYF.

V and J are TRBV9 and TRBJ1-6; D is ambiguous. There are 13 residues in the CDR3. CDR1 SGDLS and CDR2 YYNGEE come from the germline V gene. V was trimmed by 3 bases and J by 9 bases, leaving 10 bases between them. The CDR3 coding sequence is TGTGCCAGCAGCGGCCCTCCCGGTTCACCCCTCCACTTT. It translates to CASSGPPGSPLHF.

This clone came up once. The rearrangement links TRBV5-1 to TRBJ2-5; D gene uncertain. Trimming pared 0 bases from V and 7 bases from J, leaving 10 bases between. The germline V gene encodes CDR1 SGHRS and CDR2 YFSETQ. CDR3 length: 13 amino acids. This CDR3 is CASSLEVSGTQYF. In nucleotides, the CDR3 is TGCGCCAGCAGCTTGGAAGTCTCAGGGACCCAGTACTTC.

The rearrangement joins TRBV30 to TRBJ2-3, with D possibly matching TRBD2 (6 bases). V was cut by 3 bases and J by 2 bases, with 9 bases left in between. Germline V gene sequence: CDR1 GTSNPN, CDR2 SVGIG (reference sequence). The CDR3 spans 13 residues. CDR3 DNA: TGTGCCTGGAGGGGGGGACCCACAGATACGCAGTATTTT. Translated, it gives CAWRGGPTDTQYF.

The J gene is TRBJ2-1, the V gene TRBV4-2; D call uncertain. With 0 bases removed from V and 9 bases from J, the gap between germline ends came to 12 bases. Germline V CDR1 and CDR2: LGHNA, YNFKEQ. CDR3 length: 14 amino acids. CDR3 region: CASSQDISPSEQFF. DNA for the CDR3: TGTGCCAGCAGCCAAGATATTTCGCCCAGTGAGCAGTTCTTC.

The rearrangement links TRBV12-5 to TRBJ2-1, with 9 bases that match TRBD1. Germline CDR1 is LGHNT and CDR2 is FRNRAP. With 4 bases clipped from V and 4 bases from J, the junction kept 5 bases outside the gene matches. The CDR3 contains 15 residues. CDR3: CASGSTGTGYNEQFF. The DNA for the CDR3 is TGTGCTAGTGGTTCAACCGGGACAGGGTACAATGAGCAGTTCTTC.

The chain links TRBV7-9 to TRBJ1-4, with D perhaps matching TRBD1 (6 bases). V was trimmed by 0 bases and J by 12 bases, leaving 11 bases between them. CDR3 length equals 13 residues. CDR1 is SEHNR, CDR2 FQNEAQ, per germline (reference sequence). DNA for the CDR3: TGTGCCAGCAGCTTAGCACAGGGTAAAGAACTGTTTTTT. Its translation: CASSLAQGKELFF.

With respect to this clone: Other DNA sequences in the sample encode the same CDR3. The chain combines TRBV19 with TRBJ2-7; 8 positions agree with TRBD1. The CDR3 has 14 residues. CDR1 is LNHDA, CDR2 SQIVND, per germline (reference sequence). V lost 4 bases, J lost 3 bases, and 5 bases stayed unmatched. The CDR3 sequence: CASSRSGGIYEQYF. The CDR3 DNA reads TGTGCCAGTAGTAGGTCAGGGGGCATCTACGAGCAGTACTTC.

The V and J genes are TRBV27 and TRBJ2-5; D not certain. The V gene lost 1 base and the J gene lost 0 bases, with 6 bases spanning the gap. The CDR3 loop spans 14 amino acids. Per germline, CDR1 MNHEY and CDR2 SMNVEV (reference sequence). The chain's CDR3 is CASSLLGYQETQYF. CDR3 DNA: TGTGCCAGCAGTTTATTGGGGTACCAAGAGACCCAGTACTTC.

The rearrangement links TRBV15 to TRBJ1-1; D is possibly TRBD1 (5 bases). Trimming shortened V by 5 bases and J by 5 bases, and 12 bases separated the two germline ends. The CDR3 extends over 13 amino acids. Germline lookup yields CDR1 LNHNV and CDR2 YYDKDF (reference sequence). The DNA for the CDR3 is TGTGCCACCAGCGATGGGGGGGGGACTGAAGCTTTCTTT. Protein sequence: CATSDGGGTEAFF.

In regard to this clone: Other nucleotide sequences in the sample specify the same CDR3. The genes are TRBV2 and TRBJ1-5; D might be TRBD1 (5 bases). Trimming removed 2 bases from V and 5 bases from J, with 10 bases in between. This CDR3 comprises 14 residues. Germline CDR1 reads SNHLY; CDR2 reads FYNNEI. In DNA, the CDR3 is TGTGCCAGCAGTGAACAGGGAGGGGATCAGCCCCAGCATTTT. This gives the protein CASSEQGGDQPQHF. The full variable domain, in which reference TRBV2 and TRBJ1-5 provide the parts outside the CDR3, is EPEVTQTPSHQVTQMGQEVILRCVPISNHLYFYWYRQILGQKVEFLVSFYNNEISEKSEIFDDQFSVERPDGSNFTLKIRSTKLEDSAMYFCASSEQGGDQPQHFGDGTRLSIL.

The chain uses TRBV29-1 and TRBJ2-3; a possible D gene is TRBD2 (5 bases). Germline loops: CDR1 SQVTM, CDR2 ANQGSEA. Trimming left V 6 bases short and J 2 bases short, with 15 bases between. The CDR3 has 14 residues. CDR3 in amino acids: CSVVLSGYTDTQYF. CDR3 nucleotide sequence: TGCAGCGTCGTTCTAAGCGGTTACACAGATACGCAGTATTTT.

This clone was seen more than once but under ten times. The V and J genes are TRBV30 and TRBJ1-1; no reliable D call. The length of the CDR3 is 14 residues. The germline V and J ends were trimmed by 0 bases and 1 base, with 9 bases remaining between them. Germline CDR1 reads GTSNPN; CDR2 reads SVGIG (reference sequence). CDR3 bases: TGTGCCTGGAGTGTAGGCCGACGGAACACTGAAGCTTTCTTT. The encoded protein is CAWSVGRRNTEAFF.

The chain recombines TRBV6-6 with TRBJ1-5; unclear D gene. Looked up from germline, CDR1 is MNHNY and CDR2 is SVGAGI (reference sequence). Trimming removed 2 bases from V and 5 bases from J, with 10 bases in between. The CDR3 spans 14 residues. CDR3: CASSYPERDQPQHF. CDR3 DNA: TGTGCCAGCAGTTACCCCGAGAGGGATCAGCCCCAGCATTTT.